These 5 T cell receptor beta chains were all obtained from the same sample, sequenced in a study of response to subunit inactivated influenza vaccine. TCRdb redid the calling of the RT-PCR reads with MiXCR, one entry per CDR3 protein. The sample has 540,000 or so distinct CDR3 sequences; under 15% are singletons. The starting material was PBMCs from blood, obtained 35 to 45 days after vaccination. The receptors originated from a man aged 45-65 years who received an inactivated influenza vaccine.

Ten or more counts support this clonotype. The V gene is TRBV10-3, the J gene TRBJ2-7, with TRBD1 matching over 8 bases. J was trimmed by 3 bases and V by 0 bases; bases with no gene match: 4. The germline CDR1 and CDR2 sequences are ENHRY and SYGVKD. This CDR3 has 15 amino acids. This chain's CDR3 is CAISESGTGGYEQYF. CDR3 in DNA: TGTGCCATCAGTGAGTCGGGGACAGGAGGCTACGAGCAGTACTTC.

This clonotype was found a few times. J is TRBJ2-3 and V is TRBV7-8; 10 bases agree with TRBD1. The CDR3 has 16 residues. The germline V gene encodes CDR1 SGHVS and CDR2 FQNEAQ. The J segment lost 7 bases and the V segment lost 3 bases, leaving 10 bases of the junction unmatched. CDR3: CASSFRRGQGFNTQYF. The CDR3 DNA reads as TGTGCCAGCAGCTTCCGAAGGGGACAGGGGTTTAATACGCAGTATTTT.

This clonotype was observed a handful of times. The chain links TRBV5-1 to TRBJ1-2; unclear D gene. The ends were cut back, 2 bases at V and 4 bases at J, with 12 bases in the middle. Germline lookup yields CDR1 SGHRS and CDR2 YFSETQ. CDR3 length: 14 residues. CDR3 amino acids: CASSFFLEGYGYTF. The CDR3 DNA reads as TGCGCCAGCAGCTTTTTCCTTGAGGGCTATGGCTACACCTTC.

The gene calls are TRBV20-1 and TRBJ2-7; 7 nucleotides line up with TRBD2. The V gene's germline CDR1 is DFQATT and CDR2 SNEGSKA (reference sequence). This CDR3 is 13 amino acids long. J was trimmed by 4 bases and V by 5 bases; bases with no gene match: 8. CDR3 residues: CSARGGRIYEQYF. Here the CDR3 DNA reads TGCAGTGCTCGAGGCGGGAGAATTTACGAGCAGTACTTC.

This clonotype was recorded many times. The gene calls are TRBV6-4 and TRBJ2-2; 7 positions agree with TRBD1. V gave up 3 bases and J gave up 6 bases; unmatched junction bases: 7. Per the germline V gene, CDR1 is MRHNA and CDR2 is SNTAGT. The length of the CDR3 is 15 residues. The CDR3 DNA is TGTGCCAGCAGTGAACACGACAGGGTCGCCGGGGAGCTGTTTTTT. This gives the protein CASSEHDRVAGELFF.